These 12 T cell receptor beta chains originate from one sample sequenced in a study of CD8 T cells in Susac syndrome. An amount of RNA that ranged from 0.5 to 1 ug was reverse transcribed with random hexamers. One entry per CDR3 protein results from TCRdb running MiXCR on the immunoSEQ multiplex PCR reads. The repertoire has roughly 60,000 distinct CDR3 sequences, about 92% of them found once; the top ten carry roughly 0.2%. Input material: CD8+ T cells from PBMCs. Every receptor here comes from a human donor in good health.

J is TRBJ1-2 and V is TRBV20-1, with D hard to call. This CDR3 spans 17 amino acids. CDR1 and CDR2 from the germline V gene are DFQATT and SNEGSKA (reference sequence). The V end was cut by 7 bases, the J end by 10 bases, with 34 bases between. CDR3 in amino acids: CSVLHILGPPTGFDYTF. DNA of the CDR3: TGCAGTGTTCTGCACATCTTGGGTCCGCCGACCGGATTTGACTACACCTTC.

The gene calls are TRBV4-3 and TRBJ2-5; TRBD1 matches 9 bases. The CDR3 is 16 amino acids. CDR1 is LGHNA, CDR2 YSLEER, per germline. Losses at the gene ends were 4 bases for V and 5 bases for J; bases not matched to a gene: 11. The CDR3 nucleotides are TGCGCCAGCAGCCGCCTTACCGGGACAGGGAATGAGACCCAGTACTTC. Encoded protein: CASSRLTGTGNETQYF.

This rearrangement joins TRBV27 to TRBJ1-4; D might be TRBD1 (6 bases). CDR3 length: 14 residues. CDR1 MNHEY and CDR2 SMNVEV come from the germline V gene (reference sequence). The V and J ends lost 6 bases and 5 bases respectively, with 13 bases between them. CDR3 nucleotides: TGTGCCAGCAGACAGGGCTCATCCAATGAAAAACTGTTTTTT. Translated: CASRQGSSNEKLFF. The complete variable domain, with remaining parts taken from reference TRBV27 and TRBJ1-4, reads EAQVTQNPRYLITVTGKKLTVTCSQNMNHEYMSWYRQDPGLGLRQIYYSMNVEVTDKGDVPEGYKVSRKEKRNFPLILESPSPNQTSLYFCASRQGSSNEKLFFGSGTQLSVL.

This clonotype was seen only once. V is TRBV20-1 and J is TRBJ2-4, with TRBD1 as a possible D gene (7 bases). CDR1 and CDR2 from the germline V gene are DFQATT and SNEGSKA (reference sequence). The CDR3 totals 18 residues. Trimming removed 1 base from V and 2 bases from J, with 21 bases in between. The CDR3 loop reads CSARGGRGRFKTKNIQYF. The CDR3 DNA reads as TGCAGTGCTAGAGGGGGCAGGGGGAGGTTTAAAACCAAAAACATTCAGTACTTC.

The chain joins TRBV7-9 to TRBJ2-1, with TRBD2 as a possible D gene (6 bases). The CDR3 covers 15 residues. Trimming stripped 5 bases from V and 7 bases from J, with 18 bases between. Per the germline V gene, CDR1 is SEHNR and CDR2 is FQNEAQ (reference sequence). Here the CDR3 DNA reads TGTGCCAGCAGCCCTCTCGGGGGAGCTGGAAATGAGCAGTTCTTC. This codes for CASSPLGGAGNEQFF. The variable domain in full, completed from reference TRBV7-9 and TRBJ2-1, reads DTGVSQNPRHKITKRGQNVTFRCDPISEHNRLYWYRQTLGQGPEFLTYFQNEAQLEKSRLLSDRFSAERPKGSFSTLEIQRTEQGDSAMYLCASSPLGGAGNEQFFGPGTRLTVL.

This chain joins TRBV11-2 and TRBJ2-1, with 8 bases lining up with TRBD2. The CDR3 runs 15 residues. Germline V gene data show CDR1 as SGHAT and CDR2 as FQNNGV. The junction had 6 bases not matched to a gene; V was cut back by 3 bases and J by 5 bases. As DNA, the CDR3 is TGTGCCAGCAGCTTGACTGCGGGGGGCAACAATGAGCAGTTCTTC. Its translation: CASSLTAGGNNEQFF.

V usage is TRBV7-9 and J usage is TRBJ2-1; the match to TRBD2 covers 12 bases. The V gene's germline CDR1 is SEHNR and CDR2 FQNEAQ (reference sequence). With 4 bases clipped from V and 8 bases from J, the junction kept 6 bases outside the gene matches. The CDR3 length is 15 residues. The CDR3, as DNA: TGTGCCAGCAGCTCCCGACTAGCGGGGGTGGATGAGCAGTTCTTC. Translation gives CASSSRLAGVDEQFF.

This clonotype appeared a few times. This chain connects TRBV19 to TRBJ2-7; 7 bases agree with TRBD1. This CDR3 contains 13 residues. Trimming cost V 5 bases and J 4 bases; bases outside gene matches: 5. The germline CDR1 and CDR2 sequences are LNHDA and SQIVND (reference sequence). CDR3 bases: TGTGCCAGTAGTCCACCGACAGGGTACGAGCAGTACTTC. It is translated as CASSPPTGYEQYF. Full variable domain (rest looked up from reference TRBV19 and TRBJ2-7): DGGITQSPKYLFRKEGQNVTLSCEQNLNHDAMYWYRQDPGQGLRLIYYSQIVNDFQKGDIAEGYSVSREKKESFPLTVTSAQKNPTAFYLCASSPPTGYEQYFGPGTRLTVT.

This chain connects TRBV25-1 to TRBJ2-7; no clear D. The CDR3 consists of 13 residues. The V gene's germline CDR1 is MGHDK and CDR2 SYGVNS. Trimming pared 4 bases from V and 6 bases from J, leaving 13 bases between. Here the CDR3 DNA reads TGTGCCAGCAGTGTGATTTACTTTGGCGAGCAGTACTTC. Translated: CASSVIYFGEQYF.

The chain uses TRBV7-2 and TRBJ2-3; the D is unclear. The CDR3 extends over 15 amino acids. The germline V gene encodes CDR1 SGHTA and CDR2 FQGNSA. Trimming stripped 3 bases from V and 2 bases from J, with 12 bases between. The CDR3: CASSFSNPITDTQYF. The CDR3 bases are TGTGCCAGCAGCTTCAGCAACCCCATCACAGATACGCAGTATTTT.

The chain has TRBV7-9 and TRBJ2-2; TRBD2 is a possible D gene (6 bases). CDR3 length equals 15 residues. V lost 4 bases and J 4 bases, leaving 13 bases between the germline ends. Germline V lookup: CDR1 SEHNR, CDR2 FQNEAQ (reference sequence). As DNA, the CDR3 is TGTGCCAGCAGCTCCCGGGACTCAAGCACCGGGGAGCTGTTTTTT. Translated: CASSSRDSSTGELFF.

The chain employs TRBV20-1 and TRBJ2-7; perhaps TRBD2 as D (8 bases). Trimming removed 3 bases from V and 5 bases from J, with 11 bases in between. Germline lookup yields CDR1 DFQATT and CDR2 SNEGSKA (reference sequence). CDR3 length equals 12 residues. The CDR3 sequence: CSASSGTDEQYF. In DNA form, the CDR3 reads TGCAGTGCTAGTAGCGGGACAGACGAGCAGTACTTC.